This entry lists 15 T cell receptor beta chains sequenced from one sample in a study of OX40 agonist ivuxolimab in advanced cancers. TCRdb's copy holds only in-frame clones and misses some; the assay was immunoSEQ multiplex PCR. The sample records about 99,000 clones, roughly 95% being singletons. This specimen consisted of CD4+ or CD8+ T cells sorted from blood, obtained in a trial of the OX40 agonist ivuxolimab. The receptors were gathered from an adult with an advanced solid tumor such as melanoma, head and neck, liver or kidney cancer.

The genes are TRBV11-2 and TRBJ2-3; D is unclear. V shed 0 bases and J shed 4 bases, with 2 bases lying between them. CDR1 and CDR2 (germline): SGHAT, FQNNGV. CDR3 size: 12 residues. In nucleotides, the CDR3 is TGTGCCAGCAGCTTAGAGGCAGATACGCAGTATTTT. Translated: CASSLEADTQYF.

The chain links TRBV30 to TRBJ2-2, with TRBD2 matching over 7 bases. The CDR3 has 13 residues. Germline V gene sequence: CDR1 GTSNPN, CDR2 SVGIG (reference sequence). V dropped 5 bases and J dropped 4; count of bases not matched to a gene: 4. The CDR3 DNA sequence: TGTGCCTGGGTCGGGGGGACCACCGGGGAGCTGTTTTTT. Translating gives CAWVGGTTGELFF. Filled out from reference TRBV30 and TRBJ2-2, the complete variable domain reads SQTIHQWPATLVQPVGSPLSLECTVEGTSNPNLYWYRQAAGRGLQLLFYSVGIGQISSEVPQNLSASRPQDRQFILSSKKLLLSDSGFYLCAWVGGTTGELFFGEGSRLTVL.

The chain couples TRBV7-9 to TRBJ2-5; D is perhaps TRBD2 (5 bases). The CDR3 sequence is 14 residues long. V shed 1 base and J shed 5 bases, with 11 bases lying between them. Germline CDR1 and CDR2: SEHNR and FQNEAQ (reference sequence). DNA of the CDR3: TGTGCCAGCAGCTTAGAGGTAGCGTTGGAGACCCAGTACTTC. This gives the protein CASSLEVALETQYF.

In DNA, the CDR3 is TGTGCCAGCAGCTCACCCCGGACTAGGGGCTACGAGCAGTACTTC. It yields the protein CASSSPRTRGYEQYF. J is TRBJ2-7 and V is TRBV28; 7 positions agree with TRBD2. The CDR3 is made up of 15 amino acids. V shed 6 bases and J 3 bases; nucleotides not matched to a gene: 11. The germline V gene encodes CDR1 MDHEN and CDR2 SYDVKM.

The rearrangement links TRBV11-2 to TRBJ1-6; 9 bases are a match to TRBD1. This CDR3 region has 13 residues. With V trimmed by 5 bases and J by 10 bases, 3 bases remained unmatched. Germline V gives CDR1 SGHAT, CDR2 FQNNGV. The DNA of the CDR3 is TGTGCCAGCAGCGGACAGGGGCGATCACCCCTCCACTTT. Translated: CASSGQGRSPLHF.

This CDR3 is CASSPPGQESSGNTIYF. In DNA form, the CDR3 reads TGTGCCAGCTCACCTCCGGGACAGGAGAGCTCTGGAAACACCATATATTTT. The V call is TRBV18, the J call TRBJ1-3, with TRBD1 matching 8 bases. CDR3 length: 17 residues. V lost 3 bases to trimming and J lost 0 bases; unmatched junction nucleotides: 7. The germline V gene encodes CDR1 KGHSH and CDR2 LQKENI.

This chain joins TRBV9 and TRBJ2-5; no definite D call. The CDR3 extends over 14 amino acids. The ends were cut back, 0 bases at V and 5 bases at J, with 11 bases in the middle. Germline V CDR1 and CDR2: SGDLS, YYNGEE. The CDR3 nucleotides are TGTGCCAGCAGCGTAGCTGAAGGGTTGGAGACCCAGTACTTC. Protein product: CASSVAEGLETQYF.

The genes are TRBV7-3 and TRBJ2-1, with TRBD1 identical over 9 bases. V lost 8 bases and J lost 6; bases outside the gene matches: 11. The germline CDR1 and CDR2 sequences are SGHTA and FQGTGA. CDR3 length: 15 amino acids. For the CDR3, the DNA is TGTGCCAGCGGTACCGGGACAGGGATCGGCAATGAGCAGTTCTTC. Amino acids: CASGTGTGIGNEQFF. Full variable domain (remainder filled in from reference TRBV7-3 and TRBJ2-1): GAGVSQTPSNKVTEKGKYVELRCDPISGHTALYWYRQSLGQGPEFLIYFQGTGAADDSGLPNDRFFAVRPEGSVSTLKIQRTERGDSAVYLCASGTGTGIGNEQFFGPGTRLTVL.

The V and J genes are TRBV27 and TRBJ2-7, with D possibly matching TRBD1 (6 bases). The V and J ends lost 6 bases and 3 bases respectively, with 18 bases between them. Per germline, CDR1 MNHEY and CDR2 SMNVEV (reference sequence). This CDR3 region has 15 residues. The CDR3 DNA follows: TGTGCCAGCAGACTGAACCGGGACATGGGCTACGAGCAGTACTTC. Amino acids: CASRLNRDMGYEQYF.

The V gene is TRBV18, the J gene TRBJ2-3; D uncertain. Trimming cost V 3 bases and J 2 bases, with 15 bases left between them. The CDR3 has 16 amino acids. The germline gives CDR1 KGHSH, CDR2 LQKENI. The CDR3 region has the DNA TGTGCCAGCTCACCCCGAGTGACTTTAACCACAGATACGCAGTATTTT. Translated, it gives CASSPRVTLTTDTQYF.

This chain links TRBV5-6 with TRBJ1-2; D remains unclear. Trimming shortened V by 0 bases and J by 4 bases, and 10 bases separated the two germline ends. The CDR3 length is 14 residues. Germline CDR1 reads SGHDT; CDR2 reads YYEEEE. CDR3 residues: CASSLVVGFYGYTF. In DNA form, the CDR3 reads TGTGCCAGCAGCTTGGTTGTCGGATTCTATGGCTACACCTTC.

Comments on this clone: At one of its ends the junction is not consistent with the germline gene, which may arise from a read error. The chain uses TRBV7-8 and TRBJ2-3, with TRBD2 identical over 11 bases. CDR1 and CDR2 from the germline V gene are SGHVS and FQNEAQ. The CDR3 runs 15 residues. DNA for the CDR3: TGTGCCAGCAGCGTAGCGGGGGGGCTCACAGATACGCAGTATTTT. Translated: CASSVAGGLTDTQYF. Complete variable domain (other parts from reference TRBV7-8 and TRBJ2-3): GAGVSQSPRYKVAKRGQDVALRCDPISGHVSLFWYQQALGQGPEFLTYFQNEAQLDKSGLPSDRFFAERPEGSVSTLKIQRTQQEDSAVYLCASSVAGGLTDTQYFGPGTRLTVL.

The rearrangement uses TRBV4-1 and TRBJ1-2; possible D gene TRBD1, 5 bases. Germline-derived CDR1 and CDR2 are MGHRA and YSYEKL. This CDR3 is 15 amino acids long. Trimming took off 1 base at V and 7 bases at J, with 16 bases between the two ends. The CDR3 DNA follows: TGCGCCAGCAGCCAAGCCGGGGCGCCGGGCTTTGGCTACACCTTC. Protein product: CASSQAGAPGFGYTF.

J is TRBJ2-1 and V is TRBV6-5; D is possibly TRBD2 (6 bases). The CDR3 covers 13 residues. Trimming took off 0 bases at V and 9 bases at J, with 9 bases between the two ends. CDR1 is MNHEY, CDR2 SVGAGI, per germline. CDR3 residues: CASSYSRGTEQFF. CDR3 in DNA: TGTGCCAGCAGTTACTCTCGGGGGACTGAGCAGTTCTTC.

The chain links TRBV28 to TRBJ2-1; unclear D gene. The V end was cut by 4 bases, the J end by 0 bases, with 7 bases between. The CDR3 length is 14 residues. Per the germline V gene, CDR1 is MDHEN and CDR2 is SYDVKM. The CDR3: CASSSQSSYNEQFF. CDR3 sequence (DNA): TGTGCCAGCAGTTCGCAGAGCTCCTACAATGAGCAGTTCTTC.